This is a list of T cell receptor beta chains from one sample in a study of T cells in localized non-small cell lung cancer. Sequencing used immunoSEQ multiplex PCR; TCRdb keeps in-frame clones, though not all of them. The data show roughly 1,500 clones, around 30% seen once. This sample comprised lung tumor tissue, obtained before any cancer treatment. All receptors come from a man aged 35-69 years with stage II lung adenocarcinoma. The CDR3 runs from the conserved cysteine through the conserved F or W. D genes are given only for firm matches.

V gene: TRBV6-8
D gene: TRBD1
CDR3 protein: CASSRDREVTYEQYF

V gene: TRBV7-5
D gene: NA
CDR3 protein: CASSLGGQGMGSTDTQYF

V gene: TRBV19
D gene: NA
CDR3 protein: CASSIGEPAYNEQFF

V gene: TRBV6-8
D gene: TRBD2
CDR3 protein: CAGAPTGGPQETQYF

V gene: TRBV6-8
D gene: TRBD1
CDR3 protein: CASSYSTGEVLGLSAFF

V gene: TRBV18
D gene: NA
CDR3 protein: CASSIQGTGNTIYF

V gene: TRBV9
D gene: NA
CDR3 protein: CASDRGGRNTGELFF

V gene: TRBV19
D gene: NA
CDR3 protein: CASTQQGQPQHF

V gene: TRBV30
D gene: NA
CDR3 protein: CAWSLGGETEAFF

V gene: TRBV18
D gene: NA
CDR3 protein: CASSLQAGQASF

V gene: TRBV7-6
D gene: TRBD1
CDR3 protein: CASSLSPRTGQGPTEAFF

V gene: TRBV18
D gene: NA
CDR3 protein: CASSPSNALQSGNTIYF

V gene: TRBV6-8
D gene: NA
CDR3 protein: CASSYGGSLYEQYF

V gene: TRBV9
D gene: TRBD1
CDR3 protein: CASSAVTGQGLAGANVLTF

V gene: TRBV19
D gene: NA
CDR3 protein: CASSMINQPQHF

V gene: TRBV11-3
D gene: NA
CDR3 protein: CASSFQQGGETQYF

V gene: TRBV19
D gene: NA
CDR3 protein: CASSPQGAEKLFF

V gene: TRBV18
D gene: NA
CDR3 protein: CASSPPNRVGYTF

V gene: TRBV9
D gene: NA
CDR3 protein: CASSVEVGTSSYEQYF

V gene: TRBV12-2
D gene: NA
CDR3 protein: CATTGGGILGTEAFF

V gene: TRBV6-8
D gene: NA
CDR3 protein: CASSFQGYNEQFF

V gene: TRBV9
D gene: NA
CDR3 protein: CASSVDPSQETQYF

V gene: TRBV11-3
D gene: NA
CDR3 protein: CASSLTAATNEKLFF

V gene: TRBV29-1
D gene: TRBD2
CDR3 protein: CSVKGLWTSGKDEQFF

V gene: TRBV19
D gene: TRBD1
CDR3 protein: CASSIVRGQGTETQYF

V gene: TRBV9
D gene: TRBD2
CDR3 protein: CASIKQLTSGVSSYEQYF

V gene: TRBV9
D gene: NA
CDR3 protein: CASSVGPEGEAFF

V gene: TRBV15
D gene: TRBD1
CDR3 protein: CATSKGTAQETQYF

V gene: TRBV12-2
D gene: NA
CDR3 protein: CATSGTSGSGDQYF

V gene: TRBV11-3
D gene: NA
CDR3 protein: CASSSQVMNYGYTF